The rows below give T cell receptor beta chains drawn from one sample of a study of T cell responses to AZD1222 COVID-19 vaccine. TCRdb's table, derived via immunoSEQ multiplex PCR, lists solely in-frame clones and lacks some. Here the sample spans about 110,000 clones, roughly nine tenths being singletons. Sequencing used peripheral blood, obtained on day 0 of MenACWY control vaccination. The receptors were gathered from an adult in good health. Both conserved end residues are part of each CDR3. The D gene is left open where the match is weak. The listing skips clone size in some rows; elsewhere it reads once, few, many or a size class.

CDR3 protein	CDR3 DNA	J gene	D gene	V gene	clone size
CASKQGAFSEAFF	TGTGCCAGCAAACAGGGGGCGTTTTCTGAAGCTTTCTTT	TRBJ1-1	TRBD1	TRBV6-4	.
CASSATKSTGGSYEQYF	TGTGCCAGCAGCGCAACAAAAAGTACAGGGGGCAGCTACGAGCAGTACTTC	TRBJ2-7	TRBD1	TRBV9	.
CASSLRTSGGAITQYF	TGTGCCAGCAGCTTACGAACTAGCGGGGGGGCCATTACGCAGTATTTT	TRBJ2-3	TRBD2	TRBV11-2	.
CASSIGGLGIEKLFF	TGTGCCAGTAGTATAGGAGGCCTGGGTATTGAAAAACTGTTTTTT	TRBJ1-4	.	TRBV19	.
CASRIIPGRYGYTF	TGTGCCAGCAGAATCATTCCGGGTCGGTATGGCTACACCTTC	TRBJ1-2	.	TRBV6-5	.
CASTSPGGTTYEQYF	TGTGCCAGCACCAGTCCGGGGGGTACGACCTACGAGCAGTACTTC	TRBJ2-7	TRBD2	TRBV5-8	.
CASSTTTNPATEQYF	TGTGCCAGCAGCACGACCACAAACCCTGCTACCGAGCAGTACTTC	TRBJ2-7	.	TRBV3-1/TRBV3-2	.
CASSELRGSTDTQYF	TGCGCCAGCAGTGAGTTGCGGGGGAGCACAGATACGCAGTATTTT	TRBJ2-3	TRBD2	TRBV10-1	.
CASIALGNYGYTF	TGTGCCAGCATCGCTTTGGGTAACTATGGCTACACCTTC	TRBJ1-2	.	TRBV28	.
CASSRDRGYNEQFF	TGCGCCAGCAGCCGGGACAGGGGATACAATGAGCAGTTCTTC	TRBJ2-1	TRBD1	TRBV5-1	.
CASSLGGRNYGYTF	TGTGCCAGCAGTCTCGGGGGCCGTAATTATGGCTACACCTTC	TRBJ1-2	.	TRBV27	once
CASSFDGGYGYTF	TGTGCCAGCAGCTTCGACGGGGGGTATGGCTACACCTTC	TRBJ1-2	.	TRBV7-2	.
CASSSTRQGKDGYTF	TGTGCCAGTAGTTCCACCCGACAAGGGAAGGATGGCTACACCTTC	TRBJ1-2	.	TRBV19	.
CASSQTSGVGDTQYF	TGTGCCAGCAGTCAGACTAGCGGGGTGGGAGATACGCAGTATTTT	TRBJ2-3	TRBD2	TRBV2	.
CSVERVAGGNIQYF	TGCAGCGTTGAAAGGGTAGCGGGGGGAAACATTCAGTACTTC	TRBJ2-4	TRBD2	TRBV29-1	.
CASSYNPGANTEAFF	TGTGCCAGCAGTTATAATCCGGGGGCGAACACTGAAGCTTTCTTT	TRBJ1-1	.	TRBV6-5	.
CASSVGLAGGREQFF	TGTGCCAGCAGCGTGGGACTAGCGGGGGGGCGCGAGCAGTTCTTC	TRBJ2-1	TRBD2	TRBV7-3	.
CASSYGTGGGHQPQHF	TGTGCCAGCAGTTACGGGACAGGGGGCGGCCATCAGCCCCAGCATTTT	TRBJ1-5	TRBD1	TRBV6-5	few
CSVEDPDRDYGYTF	TGCAGCGTTGAAGATCCCGACAGGGACTATGGCTACACCTTC	TRBJ1-2	TRBD1	TRBV29-1	.
CASSIGLGTQETQYF	TGTGCCAGTAGTATAGGTCTGGGAACGCAAGAGACCCAGTACTTC	TRBJ2-5	.	TRBV19	.
CASLGQGQGNTEAFF	TGTGCCAGCCTTGGGCAGGGCCAGGGGAACACTGAAGCTTTCTTT	TRBJ1-1	.	TRBV6-5	.
CASSLWTGVSSGNSPLHF	TGTGCCAGCAGCTTGTGGACAGGGGTTTCCTCGGGAAATTCACCCCTCCACTTT	TRBJ1-6	TRBD1	TRBV5-6	.
CSASGTGNTEAFF	TGCAGTGCTAGTGGGACAGGGAACACTGAAGCTTTCTTT	TRBJ1-1	TRBD1	TRBV20-1	.
CASSQEMMGNQPQHF	TGCGCCAGCAGCCAAGAGATGATGGGCAATCAGCCCCAGCATTTT	TRBJ1-5	.	TRBV4-3	.
CASSINPGNDYGYTF	TGTGCCAGCAGTATCAATCCAGGAAACGACTATGGCTACACCTTC	TRBJ1-2	.	TRBV27	.
CASSSRGQGTEWQPQHF	TGTGCCAGCAGCTCGCGAGGACAGGGGACAGAGTGGCAGCCCCAGCATTTT	TRBJ1-5	TRBD1	TRBV7-2	few
CASSPIPGGSYNEQFF	TGTGCCAGCAGTCCCATCCCTGGCGGGTCCTACAATGAGCAGTTCTTC	TRBJ2-1	.	TRBV9	once
CASSPGTRRHTEAFF	TGTGCCAGCTCACCAGGCACCCGGAGGCACACTGAAGCTTTCTTT	TRBJ1-1	.	TRBV18	.
CASSQDWRGPYEQYF	TGTGCCAGCAGCCAAGATTGGAGGGGTCCCTACGAGCAGTACTTC	TRBJ2-7	.	TRBV3-1/TRBV3-2	.
CASSSAGTGFYGYTF	TGTGCCAGCAGCTCGGCCGGGACAGGGTTTTATGGCTACACCTTC	TRBJ1-2	TRBD1	TRBV11-2	.
CASSQAEGRNGNTIYF	TGCGCCAGCAGCCAAGCTGAGGGCAGGAATGGAAACACCATATATTTT	TRBJ1-3	.	TRBV4-1	.
CASTHTHTEAFF	TGTGCCAGCACCCACACCCACACTGAAGCTTTCTTT	TRBJ1-1	.	TRBV12-3/TRBV12-4	.
CASSLTAGGINEQFF	TGTGCTAGCAGCTTAACCGCGGGGGGGATAAATGAGCAGTTCTTC	TRBJ2-1	TRBD2	TRBV7-7	.
CASSQNSPLHF	TGTGCCAGCAGCCAAAATTCACCCCTCCACTTT	TRBJ1-6	.	TRBV6-5	few
CASSYSNSRGPLEQYF	TGTGCCAGCAGTTACTCGAATTCCAGGGGGCCCCTCGAGCAGTACTTC	TRBJ2-7	TRBD1	TRBV6-5	.
CASSPREGEGYTF	TGTGCCAGCTCACCACGAGAAGGAGAGGGCTACACCTTC	TRBJ1-2	.	TRBV18	.
CASSPGRGNSPLHF	TGTGCCAGCAGTCCAGGGCGAGGAAATTCACCCCTCCACTTT	TRBJ1-6	.	TRBV27	.
CASSRLTDTGELFF	TGTGCCAGCAGCCGACTAACCGACACCGGGGAGCTGTTTTTT	TRBJ2-2	.	TRBV7-3	.
CAWSVVRGAGQPQHF	TGTGCCTGGAGTGTAGTTAGGGGGGCCGGTCAGCCCCAGCATTTT	TRBJ1-5	.	TRBV30	once
CASSQRRGRDNEQFF	TGCGCCAGCAGCCAACGGCGCGGGAGAGACAATGAGCAGTTCTTC	TRBJ2-1	TRBD2	TRBV4-1	.
CASSQRTDHQPQHF	TGTGCCAGCAGCCAACGGACCGACCATCAGCCCCAGCATTTT	TRBJ1-5	.	TRBV6-5	.
CASRGTGGNTIYF	TGTGCCAGCAGAGGGACAGGGGGAAACACCATATATTTT	TRBJ1-3	TRBD1	TRBV6-5	.
CASKAGLSTDTQYF	TGTGCCAGCAAAGCGGGGCTTAGCACAGATACGCAGTATTTT	TRBJ2-3	TRBD2	TRBV6-5	.
CASSLAGGTNDEKLFF	TGTGCCAGCAGCCTAGCAGGGGGGACAAACGATGAAAAACTGTTTTTT	TRBJ1-4	TRBD1	TRBV9	.
CASSPRTATYEQYF	TGTGCCAGTAGTCCACGGACAGCCACCTACGAGCAGTACTTC	TRBJ2-7	.	TRBV19	.
CASSALAGKISYEQYF	TGTGCCAGCAGTGCGCTGGCGGGGAAAATCTCCTACGAGCAGTACTTC	TRBJ2-7	.	TRBV28	.
CASSPPVGHNEKLFF	TGTGCCAGCTCACCACCTGTCGGGCATAATGAAAAACTGTTTTTT	TRBJ1-4	.	TRBV18	.
CASSYSGGPTYEQYF	TGTGCCAGCAGTTACTCAGGCGGCCCTACCTACGAGCAGTACTTC	TRBJ2-7	.	TRBV6-5	.